One and the same sample provided the 3 T cell receptor beta chains below, sequenced in a study of CD8 T cells in ankylosing spondylitis. Study results and limitations: A motif in TCR beta, a set of roughly eight highly homologous variants, appeared characteristic of ankylosing spondylitis blood.

Each CDR3 protein gets one entry after TCRdb re-called the 5' RACE reads with MiXCR. The sample shows under 950,000 distinct CDR3 sequences, around 19% of them seen only once. For these receptors, no antigen is known. Sample: blood, either unsorted or a sorted T cell fraction (not recorded which). The source of these receptors is a male donor with ankylosing spondylitis.

This rearrangement joins TRBV5-1 to TRBJ1-4; 7 nucleotides match TRBD1. CDR3 length: 16 residues. Germline CDR1 and CDR2: SGHRS and YFSETQ. V lost 4 bases to trimming and J lost 8 bases; unmatched junction nucleotides: 14. The CDR3 region is CASSPAGQLIAEKLFF. In DNA form, the CDR3 reads TGCGCCAGCAGCCCGGCGGGACAGTTAATAGCGGAAAAACTGTTTTTT.

This chain connects TRBV6-1 to TRBJ2-2; D may match TRBD1 or TRBD2 (6 bases each). The V gene lost 7 bases and the J gene lost 6 bases, with 12 bases spanning the gap. This CDR3 is built from 13 residues. Germline CDR1 reads MNHNS; CDR2 reads SASEGT. CDR3 sequence: CASKGGTPGELFF. The CDR3 bases are TGTGCCAGCAAGGGGGGTACCCCCGGGGAGCTGTTTTTT.

This clonotype was recorded many times. The J gene is TRBJ2-5, the V gene TRBV29-1, with D possibly TRBD1 on 5 matching bases. The CDR3 has 13 residues. Germline V CDR1 and CDR2: SQVTM, ANQGSEA. With 2 bases removed from V and 1 base from J, the gap between germline ends came to 8 bases. CDR3 residues: CSVEIGAQETQYF. In DNA form, the CDR3 reads TGCAGCGTTGAAATTGGGGCCCAAGAGACCCAGTACTTC.